This TCR beta chain comes out of a study of T-cell reconstitution after alpha-beta-depleted transplantation in children. The CDR3 length is 15 residues. CDR1 is MNHNS and CDR2 is SASEGT in the germline V gene. The junction had 11 bases not matched to a gene; V was cut back by 7 bases and J by 4 bases. TCRbeta library construction was performed incorporating unique molecular identifiers. TCRdb redid the calling of the PCR reads with MiXCR, one entry per CDR3 protein. Here the sample spans hundreds of thousands of distinct CDR3 sequences, over 10% being singletons. Overall study results and limits: A year post-transplant, T-cell counts and diversity derived mostly from newly produced T cells. Surviving thymic progenitors and recipient T cells were the source of high TCRbeta diversity at day 60 in some patients.

This clonotype was picked up a small number of times. Its antigen is not identified. The sample was PBMCs, taken before TCRalphabeta/CD19-depleted stem cell transplant. This receptor was obtained from a girl aged 2 to 9 with congenital amegakaryocytic thrombocytopenia, due to receive a stem cell transplant. V usage is TRBV6-1 and J usage is TRBJ2-7, with TRBD2 matching 9 bases. CDR3 DNA: TGTGCCAGCAAAGGTCTTGCGGGAGGGTCGTACGAGCAGTACTTC. Translating it yields CASKGLAGGSYEQYF.